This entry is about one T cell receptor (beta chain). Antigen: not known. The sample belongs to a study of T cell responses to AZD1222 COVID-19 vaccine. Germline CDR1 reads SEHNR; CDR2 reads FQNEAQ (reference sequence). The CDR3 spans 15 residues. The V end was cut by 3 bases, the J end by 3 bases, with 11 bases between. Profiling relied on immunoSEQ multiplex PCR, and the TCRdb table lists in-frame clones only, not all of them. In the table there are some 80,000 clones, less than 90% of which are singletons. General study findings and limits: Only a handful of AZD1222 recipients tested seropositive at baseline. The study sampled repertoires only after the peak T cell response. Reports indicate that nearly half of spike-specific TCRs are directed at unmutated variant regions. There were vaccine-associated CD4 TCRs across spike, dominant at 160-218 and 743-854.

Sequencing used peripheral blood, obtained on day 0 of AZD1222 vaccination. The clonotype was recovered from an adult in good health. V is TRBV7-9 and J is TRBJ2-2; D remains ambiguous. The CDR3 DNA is TGTGCCAGCAGCTTCCTCGCAAGTTACACCGGGGAGCTGTTTTTT. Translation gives CASSFLASYTGELFF.